A single T cell receptor beta chain is shown here with its context. As yet, its antigen is unknown. This entry is derived from a study of human T cells and chemical hapten exposure. Study as a whole: Small pooled library volume differences mainly caused per-sample TCR yield variation.

In germline, CDR1 is MNHEY, CDR2 SMNVEV (reference sequence). The CDR3 has 14 amino acids. V shed 3 bases, J shed 3 bases, and the junction held 5 bases outside the gene matches. Study-wide points: Counts of TCRs above 1 in 1000 frequency stayed unchanged with DPC sensitization.

The library labeled individual cDNA molecules by adding unique molecular identifiers to them. Per the original data handling: Samples had a median of 95,638 TCRs, ranging roughly 23,224 to 700,000. TCRdb analysed the RACE reads with MiXCR anew, one entry per CDR3 protein. TCRdb, not the authors, supplied the V and J calls. The sample gives 45,000 or so distinct CDR3 sequences, 3.5% to 4.5% of which show up once; roughly 5.2% is in the top ten. Time point specified: healthy volunteer bleed at 2 weeks. Unfractionated whole blood was the source from which total RNA was extracted. The origin of this receptor is a human donor in good health. Some clones in this sample may be carry-over from other donors' samples. The source material was whole blood. This chain uses TRBV27 with TRBJ2-7; 7 nucleotides align to TRBD2. CDR3 nucleotides: TGTGCCAGCAGTTTTCGCGGGAGCCTCTACGAGCAGTACTTC. Translating it yields CASSFRGSLYEQYF.